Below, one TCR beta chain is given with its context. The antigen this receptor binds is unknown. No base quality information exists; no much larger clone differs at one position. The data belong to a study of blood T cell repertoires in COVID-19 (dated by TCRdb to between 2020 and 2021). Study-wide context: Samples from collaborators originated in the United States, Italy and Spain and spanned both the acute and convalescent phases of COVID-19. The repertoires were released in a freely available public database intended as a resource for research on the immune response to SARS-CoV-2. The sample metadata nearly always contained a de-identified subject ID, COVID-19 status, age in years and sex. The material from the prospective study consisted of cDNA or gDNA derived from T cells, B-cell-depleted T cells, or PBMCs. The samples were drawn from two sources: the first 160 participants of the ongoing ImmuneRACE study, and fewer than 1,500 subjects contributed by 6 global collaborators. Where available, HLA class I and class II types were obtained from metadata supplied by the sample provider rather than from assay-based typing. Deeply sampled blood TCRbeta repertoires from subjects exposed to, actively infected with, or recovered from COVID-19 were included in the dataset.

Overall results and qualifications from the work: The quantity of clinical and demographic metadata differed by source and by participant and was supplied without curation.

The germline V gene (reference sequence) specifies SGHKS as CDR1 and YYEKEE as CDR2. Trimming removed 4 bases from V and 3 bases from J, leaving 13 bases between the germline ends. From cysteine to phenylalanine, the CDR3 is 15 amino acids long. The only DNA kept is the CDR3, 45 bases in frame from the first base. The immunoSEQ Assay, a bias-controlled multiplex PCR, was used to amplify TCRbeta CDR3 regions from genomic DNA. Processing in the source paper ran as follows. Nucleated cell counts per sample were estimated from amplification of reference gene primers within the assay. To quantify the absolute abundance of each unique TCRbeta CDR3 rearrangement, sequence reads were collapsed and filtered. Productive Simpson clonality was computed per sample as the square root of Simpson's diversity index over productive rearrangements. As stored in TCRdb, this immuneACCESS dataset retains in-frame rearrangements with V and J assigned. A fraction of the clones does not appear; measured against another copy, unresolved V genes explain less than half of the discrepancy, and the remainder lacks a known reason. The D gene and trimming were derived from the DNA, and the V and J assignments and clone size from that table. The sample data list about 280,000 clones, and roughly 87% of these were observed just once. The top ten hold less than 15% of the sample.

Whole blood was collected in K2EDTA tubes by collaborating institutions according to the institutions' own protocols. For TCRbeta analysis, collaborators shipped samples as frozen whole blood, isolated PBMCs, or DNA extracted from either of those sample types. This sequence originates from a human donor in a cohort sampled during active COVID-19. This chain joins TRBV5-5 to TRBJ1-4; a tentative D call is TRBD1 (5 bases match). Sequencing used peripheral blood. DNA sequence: TGTGCCAGCAGCCCCCAGACAGCCTCTAATGAAAAACTGTTTTTT. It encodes CASSPQTASNEKLFF.